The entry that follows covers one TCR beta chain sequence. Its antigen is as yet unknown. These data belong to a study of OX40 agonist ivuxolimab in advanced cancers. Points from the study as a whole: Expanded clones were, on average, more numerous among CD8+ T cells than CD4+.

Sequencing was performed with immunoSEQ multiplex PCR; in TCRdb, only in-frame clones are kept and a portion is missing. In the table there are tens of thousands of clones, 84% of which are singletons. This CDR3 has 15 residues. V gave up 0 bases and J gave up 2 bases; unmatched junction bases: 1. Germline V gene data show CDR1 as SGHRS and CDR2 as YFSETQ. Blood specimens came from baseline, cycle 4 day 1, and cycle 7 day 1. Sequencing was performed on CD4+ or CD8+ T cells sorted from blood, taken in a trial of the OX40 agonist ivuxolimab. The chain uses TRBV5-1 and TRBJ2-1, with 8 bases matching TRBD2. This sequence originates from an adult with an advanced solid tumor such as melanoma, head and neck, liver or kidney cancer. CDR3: CASSLEGLAYNEQFF. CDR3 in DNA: TGCGCCAGCAGCTTGGAGGGACTAGCCTACAATGAGCAGTTCTTC.